This T cell receptor (beta chain) was retrieved from a study of post-analysis software for immune sequencing data (dated by TCRdb to the mid-2010s). The study in broad terms: Recorded disease courses included relapsing-remitting, secondary progressive and progressive-relapsing multiple sclerosis, with some patients lacking subtype annotation. A subset of samples was prepared in parallel using single-end sample barcoding, then pooled and co-amplified after Illumina adapter ligation. The patient repertoires were compared against 11 previously published healthy control repertoires obtained from donors aged 6 to 25 years. What the authors observed across the whole study: Compared with controls, multiple sclerosis patients had significantly lower normalized Chao1 diversity, a finding suggesting substantial peripheral T-cell clonal expansion. Patients showed significantly higher frequencies than controls for a handful of TRBV segments, among them TRBV5-6, TRBV5-1 and TRBV20-1. The multiple sclerosis patient group was slightly younger than the control group. Direct clustering with F measure showed strong co-clustering of samples prepared in the same batch, prompting a batch-effect correction.

To demonstrate the VDJtools post-analysis software, TCR beta repertoires were profiled from the peripheral blood of about a dozen young patients with multiple sclerosis. Multiple sclerosis patients were children and adolescents aged roughly 6 to 16 years. The CDR3 spans 13 residues, from the cysteine through the phenylalanine. The DNA shown is the 39-base CDR3, in frame from base 1. V loses 4 bases, J loses 6 bases, and the germline ends lie 13 bases apart. CDR1 is given as LGHDT and CDR2 as YNNKEL, both from the germline V gene (reference sequence). Details on this clonotype: Its antigen target is currently unknown. A much more abundant neighbour one base away suggests this may be a read error.

Libraries came from PCR. The instrument given in TCRdb is Illumina HiSeq 2500. To reduce PCR and sequencing biases, unique molecular identifiers were built into the TCR beta cDNA libraries. Roughly 500,000 cDNA molecules were obtained per 1 to 10 million input T cells, so each molecule approximated one T cell. Patient libraries were prepared and sequenced with the same protocol used for the earlier healthy control dataset. Samples belonging to the same batch were prepared together, multiplexed and sequenced on a shared HiSeq lane. The study's processing was this. Raw barcoded reads were processed with MIGEC, discarding single-read molecular identifier groups before consensus assembly and CDR3 extraction. VDJtools was used for post-analysis of the clonotype tables, with diversity normalized by down-sampling every dataset to the smallest sample size. In repertoire overlap clustering, CDR3 amino acid sequences, but not nucleotide sequences, were matched to correct batch-related cross-sample contamination. TCRdb passed the public sequencing reads through fastp at Q25 and MiXCR, retaining productive beta sequences. Rows are unified per CDR3 protein, each entry keeping the most common DNA and genes. The V and J calls shown here were made by TCRdb, not taken from the authors' results. The table for this sample lists about 200,000 distinct CDR3 sequences; 25% to 35% of them were counted only once. The top ten clonotypes cover 3% to 4% of the sample.

The TCR sequence derives from a girl aged 2 to 17 with multiple sclerosis. The rearrangement combines TRBV3-1 with TRBJ2-7; no D gene is confidently identified. Sample: blood. The CDR3 here reads CASSPQSWSEQYF. The bases are TGTGCCAGCAGCCCCCAGTCTTGGAGCGAGCAGTACTTC.